This entry lists 3 T cell receptor beta chains sequenced from one sample in a study of T-cell memory formation after mild COVID-19. TCRdb re-derived calls from the 5' RACE reads in MiXCR, one entry per CDR3 protein. The sample has 300,000 to 350,000 distinct CDR3 sequences, more than 13% seen once. Sample: PBMCs or a T cell subset sorted from them (not recorded which). The source is a man aged 18 to 29 who had mild COVID-19 (a few samples of this study predate the infection). Cell type and time point are not known.

This clonotype was seen more than once but under ten times. This chain links TRBV7-2 with TRBJ2-7; D uncertain. V dropped 3 bases and J dropped 0 bases, with 9 bases sitting between them. The length of the CDR3 is 14 residues. Germline V CDR1 and CDR2: SGHTA, FQGNSA. This CDR3 reads CASSFSQSSYEQYF. In DNA form, the CDR3 reads TGTGCCAGCAGCTTCTCGCAAAGCTCCTACGAGCAGTACTTC.

CDR3 nucleotide sequence: TGTGCCAGCAGCGAAAACCGGGACAGTGGCTACACCTTC. It encodes CASSENRDSGYTF. This rearrangement joins TRBV7-8 to TRBJ1-2; TRBD1 matches at 7 bases. Trimming took 5 bases from V and 7 from J; bases not matched to a gene: 7. CDR1 is SGHVS and CDR2 is FQNEAQ in the germline V gene. The CDR3 extends over 13 amino acids.

The sample holds a few counts of this clonotype. The CDR3 loop reads CASRPGTANTEAFF. Written as DNA, the CDR3 is TGTGCCAGCAGGCCCGGGACAGCGAACACTGAAGCTTTCTTT. V gene TRBV6-2 or TRBV6-3 combines with J gene TRBJ1-1; 7 nucleotides line up with TRBD1. Per germline, CDR1 MNHEY and CDR2 SVGEGT. This CDR3 has 14 amino acids. V gave up 6 bases and J gave up 1 base; unmatched junction bases: 5.